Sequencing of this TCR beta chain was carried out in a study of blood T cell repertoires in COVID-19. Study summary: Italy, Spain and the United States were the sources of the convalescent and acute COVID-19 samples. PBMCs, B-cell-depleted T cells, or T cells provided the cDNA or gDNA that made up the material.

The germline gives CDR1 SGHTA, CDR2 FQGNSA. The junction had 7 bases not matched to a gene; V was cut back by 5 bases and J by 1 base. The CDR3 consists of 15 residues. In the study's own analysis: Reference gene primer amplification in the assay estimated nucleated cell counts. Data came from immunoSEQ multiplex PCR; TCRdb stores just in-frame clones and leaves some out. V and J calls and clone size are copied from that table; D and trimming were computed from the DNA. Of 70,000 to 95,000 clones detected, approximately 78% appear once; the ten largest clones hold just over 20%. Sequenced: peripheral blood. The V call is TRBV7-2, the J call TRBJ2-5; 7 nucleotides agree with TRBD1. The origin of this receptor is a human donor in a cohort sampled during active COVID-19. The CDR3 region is CASSREGARQETQYF. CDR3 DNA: TGTGCCAGCAGCCGTGAGGGGGCGCGCCAAGAGACCCAGTACTTC.